Below, 19 T cell receptor beta chains from the same sample are listed, as sequenced in a study of blood T cells in healthy people across ages. Then a second PCR, running roughly 7 to 11 cycles, was carried out with a sample-barcoded 5' primer and a J-beta primer mix. MiXCR, run by TCRdb on the 5' RACE reads, gives a single entry per CDR3 protein. The data hold about 1.1 million distinct CDR3 sequences, with more than 30% observed a single time. The specimen was blood. Every receptor here comes from a man between 18 and 35 years old in good health.

This clonotype was observed a handful of times. The chain uses TRBV4-2 and TRBJ2-4, with D perhaps TRBD2 (6 bases). The CDR3 extends over 15 amino acids. The V end lost 0 bases, the J end lost 7 bases, and 13 bases lay between the germline ends. Germline lookup yields CDR1 LGHNA and CDR2 YNFKEQ. The CDR3 is CASSQDPSAANIQYF. CDR3 DNA sequence: TGTGCCAGCAGCCAAGATCCTAGCGCGGCCAACATTCAGTACTTC.

Only a few counts were recorded for this clonotype. V is TRBV6-5 and J is TRBJ1-2; TRBD1 might be the D (6 bases). Looked up from germline, CDR1 is MNHEY and CDR2 is SVGAGI. The CDR3 has 17 amino acids. Trimming removed 0 bases from V and 4 bases from J, with 18 bases in between. This chain's CDR3 is CASSYSGTPLSFYGYTF. The CDR3 DNA reads TGTGCCAGCAGTTACTCCGGGACACCGTTATCCTTCTATGGCTACACCTTC.

This chain links TRBV5-5 with TRBJ2-1; possible D gene TRBD1, 5 bases. The CDR3 consists of 16 residues. Trimming shortened V by 4 bases and J by 6 bases, and 20 bases separated the two germline ends. The germline V gene has CDR1 SGHKS and CDR2 YYEKEE (reference sequence). CDR3 nucleotide sequence: TGTGCCAGCAGCCTAGGGGCCGTCTCGCCCCCCAATGAGCAGTTCTTC. Translated, it gives CASSLGAVSPPNEQFF.

This sequence joins TRBV10-3 and TRBJ2-5, with unresolved D. Trimming shortened V by 0 bases and J by 5 bases, and 13 bases separated the two germline ends. The CDR3 runs to 15 residues. The V gene's germline CDR1 is ENHRY and CDR2 SYGVKD. The CDR3 sequence is CAISESRGGVETQYF. CDR3 DNA: TGTGCCATCAGTGAGTCGCGCGGTGGTGTGGAGACCCAGTACTTC.

On this clonotype: Possible read error: a much larger clone is one base away. This chain uses TRBV20-1 with TRBJ2-1; a weak D match, TRBD2 (5 bases). This CDR3 is built from 12 residues. CDR1 and CDR2 from the germline V gene are DFQATT and SNEGSKA (reference sequence). CDR3: CGASKLVHEQFF. CDR3 DNA sequence: TGCGGTGCTAGCAAACTAGTACATGAGCAGTTCTTC.

The rearrangement joins TRBV5-1 to TRBJ1-1; D might be TRBD1 (6 bases). V lost 4 bases and J 1 base, leaving 17 bases between the germline ends. Germline assignment: CDR1 SGHRS and CDR2 YFSETQ. The length of the CDR3 is 16 residues. The CDR3 loop reads CASSISSGAQNTEAFF. CDR3 DNA sequence: TGCGCCAGCAGCATCAGCTCAGGGGCCCAGAACACTGAAGCTTTCTTT.

This clonotype was counted between two and nine times. The genes are TRBV6-2 or TRBV6-3 and TRBJ1-2; D gene uncertain. The CDR3 runs to 13 residues. The V and J ends lost 6 bases and 3 bases respectively, with 11 bases between them. Germline CDR1 is MNHEY and CDR2 is SVGEGT. Here the CDR3 DNA reads TGTGCCAGCAGGGATTCGACCTACTATGGCTACACCTTC. This sequence encodes CASRDSTYYGYTF.

Only a few counts were recorded for this clonotype. This rearrangement joins TRBV29-1 to TRBJ2-7; TRBD1 might be the D (5 bases). The CDR3 covers 14 residues. Germline V gene lookup returns CDR1 SQVTM and CDR2 ANQGSEA. Trimming took off 7 bases at V and 0 bases at J, with 16 bases between the two ends. CDR3 region: CSAPDTSSSYEQYF. The CDR3 DNA sequence: TGCAGCGCTCCGGACACCTCTAGCTCCTACGAGCAGTACTTC.

The chain employs TRBV7-8 and TRBJ2-7; TRBD2 might be the D (5 bases). V was shortened by 2 bases and J by 3 bases, with 11 bases between the two germline ends. Germline CDR1 SGHVS, CDR2 FQNEAQ. This CDR3 has 14 amino acids. As DNA, the CDR3 is TGTGCCAGCAGCTTACGGGGTTTTCTCTACGAGCAGTACTTC. It is translated as CASSLRGFLYEQYF.

The J gene is TRBJ2-3, the V gene TRBV9, with D possibly matching TRBD2 (7 bases). The CDR3 length is 17 residues. CDR1 and CDR2 from the germline V gene are SGDLS and YYNGEE. V shed 3 bases and J shed 5 bases, with 22 bases lying between them. CDR3 region: CASSGGGGAISKDTQYF. In nucleotides, the CDR3 is TGTGCCAGCAGCGGAGGTGGGGGGGCCATATCAAAAGATACGCAGTATTTT. Using reference TRBV9 and TRBJ2-3 for the parts outside the CDR3, the full variable domain is DSGVTQTPKHLITATGQRVTLRCSPRSGDLSVYWYQQSLDQGLQFLIQYYNGEERAKGNILERFSAQQFPDLHSELNLSSLELGDSALYFCASSGGGGAISKDTQYFGPGTRLTVL.

The table lists this clonotype with a count of one. The J gene is TRBJ2-2, the V gene TRBV3-1; D is unclear. The V gene lost 4 bases and the J gene lost 2 bases, with 8 bases spanning the gap. Germline V lookup: CDR1 LGHDT, CDR2 YNNKEL (reference sequence). The CDR3 is made up of 14 amino acids. CDR3 sequence reads: CASSRPRNTGELFF. CDR3 sequence (DNA): TGTGCCAGCAGCCGCCCGAGAAACACCGGGGAGCTGTTTTTT.

As for this clonotype: Its ends do not fully match the called genes, so a read error is possible. The V and J genes are TRBV20-1 and TRBJ1-5; TRBD1 agrees at 7 bases. Per germline, CDR1 DFQATT and CDR2 SNEGSKA (reference sequence). The CDR3 contains 13 residues. The CDR3 DNA reads as TGCAGTGCTGGAGACAGGGAAAATCAGCCCCAGCATTTT. It codes for CSAGDRENQPQHF.

This clonotype appeared a few times. The chain has TRBV4-3 and TRBJ2-4, with 7 bases that match TRBD2. The CDR3 is 17 residues long. V lost 3 bases to trimming and J lost 12 bases; unmatched junction nucleotides: 20. The germline V gene has CDR1 LGHNA and CDR2 YSLEER. The CDR3 nucleotides are TGCGCCAGCAGCCAGACGTTAGCGGGCCCCCGGGGACTCAATCAGTACTTC. This translates into CASSQTLAGPRGLNQYF.

The table lists this clonotype with a few counts. The chain couples TRBV5-1 to TRBJ1-2; D is unresolved. Germline CDR1 and CDR2: SGHRS and YFSETQ. Trimming stripped 1 base from V and 0 bases from J, with 10 bases between. This CDR3 is built from 15 residues. CDR3 loop: CASSLRAGPNYGYTF. In DNA form, the CDR3 reads TGCGCCAGCAGCTTGAGGGCAGGTCCTAACTATGGCTACACCTTC.

In its sample, this clonotype was seen a few times. The chain recombines TRBV12-3 or TRBV12-4 with TRBJ2-5, with D unresolved. This CDR3 spans 14 amino acids. Trimming stripped 3 bases from V and 1 base from J, with 9 bases between. The CDR3 sequence is CASSFTAIQETQYF. For the CDR3, the DNA is TGTGCCAGCAGTTTCACGGCTATCCAAGAGACCCAGTACTTC.

The V call is TRBV4-3, the J call TRBJ1-2, with 10 bases fitting TRBD1. CDR1 and CDR2 (germline): LGHNA, YSLEER. The CDR3 has 16 amino acids. The J segment lost 5 bases and the V segment lost 0 bases, leaving 6 bases of the junction unmatched. CDR3 amino acids: CASSQDDRGPTYGYTF. The CDR3 DNA follows: TGCGCCAGCAGCCAAGATGACAGGGGGCCTACTTATGGCTACACCTTC.

This chain connects TRBV12-3 or TRBV12-4 to TRBJ1-1; D is uncertain. The CDR3 runs 13 residues. V lost 3 bases to trimming and J lost 4 bases, with 9 bases between them. The CDR3 DNA sequence: TGTGCCAGCAGTTTCGGTCGGGGCACTGAAGCTTTCTTT. It specifies CASSFGRGTEAFF.

The table lists this clonotype with many counts. Sequence at one end of the junction differs from germline and may be a read error. The chain recombines TRBV14 with TRBJ1-5; no definite D call. The CDR3 is 13 residues long. Germline V gene lookup returns CDR1 SGHDN and CDR2 FVKESK. CDR3 amino acids: CASSQERGQPQHF. CDR3 bases: TGCGCCAGCAGCCAAGAGAGAGGGCAGCCCCAGCATTTT.

The V call is TRBV18, the J call TRBJ1-1, with D possibly being TRBD1 (6 bases). There are 15 residues in the CDR3. Per the germline V gene, CDR1 is KGHSH and CDR2 is LQKENI. Deletions cut 1 base from V and 0 bases from J, with 9 bases between. CDR3 bases: TGTGCCAGCTCACCACAGGAGGGGGTGAACACTGAAGCTTTCTTT. Amino acid sequence: CASSPQEGVNTEAFF. The complete variable domain, with remaining parts taken from reference TRBV18 and TRBJ1-1, reads NAGVMQNPRHLVRRRGQEARLRCSPMKGHSHVYWYRQLPEEGLKFMVYLQKENIIDESGMPKERFSAEFPKEGPSILRIQQVVRGDSAAYFCASSPQEGVNTEAFFGQGTRLTVV.